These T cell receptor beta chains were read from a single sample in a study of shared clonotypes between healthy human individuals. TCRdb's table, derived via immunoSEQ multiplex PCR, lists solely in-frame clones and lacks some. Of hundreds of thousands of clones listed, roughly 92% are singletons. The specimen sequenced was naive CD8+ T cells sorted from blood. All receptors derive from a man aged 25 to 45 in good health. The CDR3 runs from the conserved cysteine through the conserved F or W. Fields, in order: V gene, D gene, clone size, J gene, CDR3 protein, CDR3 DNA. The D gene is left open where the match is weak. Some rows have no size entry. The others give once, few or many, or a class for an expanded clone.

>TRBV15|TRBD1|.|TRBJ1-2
CATSRDGTECQF
TGTGCCACCAGCAGAGACGGGACAGAATGCCAGTTC
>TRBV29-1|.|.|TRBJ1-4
CSVETHGTPNEKLFF
TGCAGCGTCGAAACACACGGGACTCCTAATGAAAAACTGTTTTTT
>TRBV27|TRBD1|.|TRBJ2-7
CASSSGGRIEQYF
TGTGCCAGCAGTTCAGGGGGACGTATCGAGCAGTACTTC
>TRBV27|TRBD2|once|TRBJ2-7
CATGLAGTYEQYF
TGTGCCACCGGACTAGCGGGAACCTACGAGCAGTACTTC
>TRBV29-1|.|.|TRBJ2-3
CSVESVLQDTGSTDTQYF
TGCAGCGTTGAATCCGTTCTCCAGGACACCGGTAGCACAGATACGCAGTATTTT
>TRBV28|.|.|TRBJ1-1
CASSLPRTGYTEAFF
TGTGCCAGCAGCTTACCTCGAACAGGGTACACTGAAGCTTTCTTT
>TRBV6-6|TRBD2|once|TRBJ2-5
CASSLGLAGGYETQYF
TGTGCCAGCAGTCTCGGACTAGCGGGAGGTTATGAGACCCAGTACTTC
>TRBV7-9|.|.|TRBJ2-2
CASSLAGTTHTGELFF
TGTGCCAGCAGCTTAGCTGGCACAACTCACACCGGGGAGCTGTTTTTT
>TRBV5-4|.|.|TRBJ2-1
CASSLRLSSYNEQFF
TGTGCCAGCAGCTTGAGACTAAGCTCCTACAATGAGCAGTTCTTC
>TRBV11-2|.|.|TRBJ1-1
CASSLYPTPPATGRTEAFF
TGTGCCAGCAGCTTATACCCCACCCCCCCCGCCACGGGGAGGACTGAAGCTTTCTTT
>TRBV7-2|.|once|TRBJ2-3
CASSLGRGLARTDTQYF
TGTGCCAGCAGCTTAGGTAGGGGCCTAGCTCGCACAGATACGCAGTATTTT
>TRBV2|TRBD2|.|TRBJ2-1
CATTSGSYPNEQFF
TGTGCCACTACTAGCGGGAGTTACCCCAATGAGCAGTTCTTC
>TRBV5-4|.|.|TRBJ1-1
CASSPGLGTEAFF
TGTGCCAGCAGCCCAGGGTTGGGCACTGAAGCTTTCTTT
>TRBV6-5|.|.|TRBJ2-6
CASSYSKESGANVLTF
TGTGCCAGCAGTTACTCGAAAGAGTCTGGGGCCAACGTCCTGACTTTC
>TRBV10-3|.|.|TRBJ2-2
CAISKQGPGELFF
TGTGCCATCAGTAAGCAGGGGCCCGGGGAGCTGTTTTTT
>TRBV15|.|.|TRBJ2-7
CATSSPDRTYEQYF
TGTGCCACCAGCAGTCCGGACAGAACCTACGAGCAGTACTTC
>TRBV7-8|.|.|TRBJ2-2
CASSTMNGELFF
TGTGCCAGCAGCACTATGAACGGGGAGCTGTTTTTT
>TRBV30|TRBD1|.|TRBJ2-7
CAWEGTGNSYEQYF
TGTGCCTGGGAAGGGACAGGGAACTCCTACGAGCAGTACTTC
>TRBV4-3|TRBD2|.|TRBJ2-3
CASSRISGRDADTQYF
TGCGCCAGCAGCCGAATTAGCGGGAGGGATGCAGATACGCAGTATTTT
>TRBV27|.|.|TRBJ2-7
CASSPSGGPTYEQYF
TGTGCCAGCAGCCCTTCGGGGGGCCCTACCTACGAGCAGTACTTC
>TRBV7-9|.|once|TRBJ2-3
CASSPDSGPGKDTQYF
TGTGCCAGCAGTCCCGACTCGGGACCGGGAAAAGATACGCAGTATTTT
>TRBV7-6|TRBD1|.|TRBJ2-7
CASSPGTGKGYEQYF
TGTGCCAGCAGCCCCGGGACAGGGAAAGGCTACGAGCAGTACTTC
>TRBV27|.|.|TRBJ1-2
CASMDAVYGYTF
TGTGCCAGCATGGATGCGGTCTATGGCTACACCTTC
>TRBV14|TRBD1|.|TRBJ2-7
CASAPGQGPYEQYF
TGTGCCAGCGCCCCGGGACAGGGCCCCTACGAGCAGTACTTC
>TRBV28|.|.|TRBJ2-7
CASSLDRTYEQYF
TGTGCCAGCAGTTTAGACAGGACCTACGAGCAGTACTTC
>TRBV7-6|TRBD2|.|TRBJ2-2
CASSIGLASTGELFF
TGTGCCAGCAGCATTGGACTAGCAAGCACCGGGGAGCTGTTTTTT
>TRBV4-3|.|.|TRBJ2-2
CASSLDTYSGELFF
TGCGCCAGCAGCTTGGACACGTATTCCGGGGAGCTGTTTTTT
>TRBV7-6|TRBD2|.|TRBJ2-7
CASSRTSGGNYEQYF
TGTGCCAGCAGCCGGACTAGCGGAGGGAACTACGAGCAGTACTTC
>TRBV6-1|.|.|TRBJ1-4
CASSEGEKLFF
TGTGCCAGCAGCGAAGGGGAAAAACTGTTTTTT
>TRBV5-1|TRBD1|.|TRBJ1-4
CASSFSGGGEKLFF
TGCGCCAGCAGCTTCTCAGGGGGTGGGGAAAAACTGTTTTTT
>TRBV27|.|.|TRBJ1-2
CASSLSRQSYGYTF
TGTGCCAGCAGTTTATCGAGACAAAGCTATGGCTACACCTTC
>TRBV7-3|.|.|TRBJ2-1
CASSLTPESYNEQFF
TGTGCCAGCAGCTTAACTCCGGAATCCTACAATGAGCAGTTCTTC
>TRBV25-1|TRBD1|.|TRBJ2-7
CASSGTGTGFVEQYF
TGTGCCAGCAGTGGAACCGGGACAGGGTTCGTCGAGCAGTACTTC
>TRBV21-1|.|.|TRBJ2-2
CASKFRSGELFF
TGTGCCAGCAAATTCAGGTCTGGGGAGCTGTTTTTT
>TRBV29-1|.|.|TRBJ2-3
CSVDEQGHTQYF
TGCAGCGTTGATGAGCAGGGTCATACGCAGTATTTT
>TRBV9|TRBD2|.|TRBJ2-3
CASSVVPSGSTDTQYF
TGTGCCAGCAGCGTAGTTCCTAGCGGGAGCACAGATACGCAGTATTTT
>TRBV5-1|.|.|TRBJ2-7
CASSLYASYEQYF
TGCGCCAGCAGCTTGTACGCAAGCTACGAGCAGTACTTC
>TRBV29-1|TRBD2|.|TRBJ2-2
CSVRPGLAGCDTGELFF
TGCAGCGTACGTCCGGGACTAGCGGGATGCGACACCGGGGAGCTGTTTTTT
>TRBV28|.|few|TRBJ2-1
CASRKGTVEYNEQFF
TGTGCCAGCAGAAAGGGGACGGTTGAATACAATGAGCAGTTCTTC
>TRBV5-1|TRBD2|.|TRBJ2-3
CASSLAFSGRSSPANTDTQYF
TGCGCCAGCAGCTTGGCCTTTAGCGGGAGGTCCAGCCCGGCGAACACAGATACGCAGTATTTT
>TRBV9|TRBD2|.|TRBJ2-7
CASSVGGLAGGPYEQYF
TGTGCCAGCAGCGTAGGAGGACTAGCGGGAGGCCCCTACGAGCAGTACTTC
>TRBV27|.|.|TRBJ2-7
CASSFRPVGEQYF
TGTGCCAGCAGTTTTCGCCCGGTGGGCGAGCAGTACTTC